A selection of T cell receptor beta chains follows, all from one sample in a study of blood T cells in healthy people across ages. Each CDR3 protein gets one entry after TCRdb re-called the 5' RACE reads with MiXCR. The sample records approximately 850,000 distinct CDR3 sequences, about three fifths being singletons. Sequencing used blood. Receptors originate from a man aged 25-40 years in good health. CDR3s include the opening cysteine and the closing phenylalanine or tryptophan. A D gene is named only where the DNA matches it firmly. Expanded clones get a size class; other rows say once, few or many, or leave the size out.

d_call	clone_size	v_call	j_call	cdr3_nt	cdr3_aa
TRBD1	few	TRBV20-1	TRBJ2-7	TGCAGTGCTAGAGCCGTCCAGGACAGGCGTACCTACGAGCAGTACTTC	CSARAVQDRRTYEQYF
TRBD2	.	TRBV11-2	TRBJ2-3	TGTGCCAGCAGCCCGTTAGCGGGGAACACAGATACGCAGTATTTT	CASSPLAGNTDTQYF
TRBD2	.	TRBV5-1	TRBJ2-1	TGCGCCAGCAGCTTGGAAGGGACCGCGGGGGGCGGTGAGCAGTTCTTC	CASSLEGTAGGGEQFF
.	.	TRBV4-2	TRBJ1-2	TGTGCCAGCAGCCCGAAACTGATTCAACAGGGAAGCTATGGCTACACCTTC	CASSPKLIQQGSYGYTF
.	.	TRBV27	TRBJ2-1	TGTGCCAGCAGTTTATCCTGGACAGCCTACAATGAGCAGTTCTTC	CASSLSWTAYNEQFF
TRBD2	.	TRBV10-3	TRBJ2-1	TGTGCCATCAGGGGGACTAGCGGGGGCGGAGAGCAGTTCTTC	CAIRGTSGGGEQFF
.	.	TRBV4-2	TRBJ1-5	TGTGCCAGCAGCCAAGAGCTGTGGGACAATCAGCCCCAGCATTTT	CASSQELWDNQPQHF
TRBD1	.	TRBV11-2	TRBJ2-7	TGTGCCAGCAGCCCCTCGACAGGGGCCAACTACGAGCAGTACTTC	CASSPSTGANYEQYF
.	.	TRBV28	TRBJ2-7	TGTGCCAGCAAACTAAGGACTACGTCCTTCGAGCAGTACTTC	CASKLRTTSFEQYF
TRBD2	.	TRBV7-2	TRBJ2-6	TGTGCCAGCAGCTCTACGCGAACTAGCGGGCTAAGGGCTGGGGCCAACGTCCTGACTTTC	CASSSTRTSGLRAGANVLTF
.	.	TRBV6-5	TRBJ1-2	TGTGCCAGCAGTTACTCGAGGTGGAAACCCTATGGCTACACCTTC	CASSYSRWKPYGYTF
.	.	TRBV7-2	TRBJ2-1	TGTGCCAGCAGCGTAAGCTCCCACAATGAGCAGTTCTTC	CASSVSSHNEQFF
TRBD2	.	TRBV2	TRBJ2-3	TGTGCCAGCAGTGACCGGACTAGCGGGGGCCAGGATACGCAGTATTTT	CASSDRTSGGQDTQYF
TRBD1	.	TRBV5-1	TRBJ2-1	TGCGCCAGCAGCCAACTTACAGGGGCGCCCTACAATGAGCAGTTCTTC	CASSQLTGAPYNEQFF
.	once	TRBV20-1	TRBJ2-1	TGCAGGCCGCTGGGGAATGAGCAGTTCTTC	CRPLGNEQFF
TRBD2	.	TRBV3-1	TRBJ2-7	TGTGCCAGCAAGGCTAGCGGGCTACGAGAGCAGTACTTC	CASKASGLREQYF
.	.	TRBV18	TRBJ2-5	TGTGCCAGCTCACACCGCCAAGAGACCCAGTACTTC	CASSHRQETQYF
.	.	TRBV3-1	TRBJ2-7	TGTGCCAGCAGCCAAGATTTTATCTCCGGTCGGCACCAGTACTTC	CASSQDFISGRHQYF
TRBD2	.	TRBV7-2	TRBJ2-5	TGTGCCAGCAGCCAAGGACTAGCAGGAAAAGAGACCCAGTACTTC	CASSQGLAGKETQYF
TRBD1	.	TRBV3-1	TRBJ2-4	TGTGCCAGCAGCCCCGTCCCGGGACAGGGAGCCAAAAACATTCAGTACTTC	CASSPVPGQGAKNIQYF
.	.	TRBV20-1	TRBJ1-2	TGCAGTGCTCCTAGTCGGAACTATGGCTACACCTTC	CSAPSRNYGYTF
TRBD1	.	TRBV7-9	TRBJ1-6	TGTGCCAGCAGCAGGGACAGGGATAGGGCACCCCTCCACTTT	CASSRDRDRAPLHF
.	.	TRBV20-1	TRBJ2-1	TGCAGTTACCCGGAGGGGCTGGGGTATGAGCAGTTCTTC	CSYPEGLGYEQFF
TRBD2	.	TRBV7-2	TRBJ2-1	TGTGCCAGCAGCCCGGGGGGGCCTTTAGATGAGCAGTTCTTC	CASSPGGPLDEQFF
TRBD2	.	TRBV6-5	TRBJ2-1	TGTGCCAGTACTCCGCGGGAGGGATTCTACAATGAGCAGTTCTTC	CASTPREGFYNEQFF
TRBD2	once	TRBV4-3	TRBJ2-4	TGCGCCAGCAGCCAGGGGACTAGCGGGAGTTCGCAAAACATTCAGTACTTC	CASSQGTSGSSQNIQYF
.	.	TRBV30	TRBJ1-4	TGTGCCTGGAGTGTCGGCAGGGAAGGCGAAAAACTGTTTTTT	CAWSVGREGEKLFF
.	once	TRBV28	TRBJ2-3	TGTGCCAGCAGTTTAAAAAGAGATGCGCAGTATTTT	CASSLKRDAQYF
.	few	TRBV7-2	TRBJ2-3	TGTGCCAGCGCAAAGAGAAGTAGTAGGGATACGCAGTATTTT	CASAKRSSRDTQYF
TRBD2	.	TRBV20-1	TRBJ2-7	TGCAGTGCTAGACCTACGACTAGCGGGAGAACTTACGAGCAGTACTTC	CSARPTTSGRTYEQYF
.	.	TRBV12-3/TRBV12-4	TRBJ1-1	TGTGCCAGCAGTTGGAGACAGCTGAACACTGAAGCTTTCTTT	CASSWRQLNTEAFF
TRBD1	.	TRBV28	TRBJ1-5	TGTGCCAGCAGTCGGACAGGCTTTAACGATCAGCCCCAGCATTTT	CASSRTGFNDQPQHF
TRBD2	.	TRBV20-1	TRBJ2-5	TGCAGTGCTAACGGACTAGCGGGGGGCCAAGAGACCCAGTACTTC	CSANGLAGGQETQYF